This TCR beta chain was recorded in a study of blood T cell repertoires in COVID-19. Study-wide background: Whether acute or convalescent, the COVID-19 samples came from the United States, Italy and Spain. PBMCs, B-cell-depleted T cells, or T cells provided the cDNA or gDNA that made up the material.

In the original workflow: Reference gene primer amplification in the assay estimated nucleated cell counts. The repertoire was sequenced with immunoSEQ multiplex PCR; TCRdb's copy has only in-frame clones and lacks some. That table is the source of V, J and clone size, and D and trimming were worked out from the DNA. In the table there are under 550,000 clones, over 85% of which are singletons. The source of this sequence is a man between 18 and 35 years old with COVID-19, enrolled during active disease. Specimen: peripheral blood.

The CDR3 DNA is TGCAGCGATGCAGGGTTGCGCAATCAGCCCCAGCATTTT. Protein sequence: CSDAGLRNQPQHF. This rearrangement joins TRBV29-1 to TRBJ1-5; possible D gene TRBD1, 5 bases. The CDR3 length is 13 residues. V was pared by 7 bases and J by 2 bases, with 12 bases between. Germline V gives CDR1 SQVTM, CDR2 ANQGSEA.